The 19 T cell receptor beta chains reported below all come from one sample, sequenced in a study of molecular identifiers for immune sequencing clone quantification. Each CDR3 protein gets one entry after TCRdb re-called the PCR reads with MiXCR. Of more than 550,000 distinct CDR3 sequences listed, around 25% were seen once; the top ten hold roughly 0.83%. The sequenced sample consisted of naive CD8+ T cells from blood, with Jurkat cell RNA spiked in. Subset indicated: FACS-sorted CD8+CD4-CCR7+CD45RA+ naive T cells. These receptors were obtained from a human donor in good health. Some libraries in this study had Jurkat cell RNA spiked in.

This clonotype was picked up a small number of times. The V and J genes are TRBV7-2 and TRBJ2-3, with 7 nucleotides matching TRBD1. Unmatched junction bases numbered 5, after V lost 0 bases and J lost 2 bases. The length of the CDR3 is 16 residues. The germline CDR1 and CDR2 sequences are SGHTA and FQGNSA. CDR3 sequence: CASSLAGTETTDTQYF. The CDR3 DNA reads TGTGCCAGCAGCTTAGCCGGGACAGAGACCACAGATACGCAGTATTTT.

As regards this clonotype: A read error is possible here, since a much larger clone lies one base away. CDR3 DNA: TGCGCCAGCAGCGCTTCATCGTGGTCCTACGAGCAGTACTTC. The encoded protein is CASSASSWSYEQYF. This chain joins TRBV5-1 and TRBJ2-7; D remains unclear. The CDR3 runs 14 residues. Germline lookup yields CDR1 SGHRS and CDR2 YFSETQ. Trimming cost V 4 bases and J 1 base, with 12 bases left between them.

This clonotype was picked up a small number of times. CDR3 nucleotides: TGTGCCAGCAGTGAAGTAGGGACAGGGGTCTACGAGCAGTACTTC. Translation gives CASSEVGTGVYEQYF. The chain joins TRBV6-1 to TRBJ2-7; 10 nucleotides line up with TRBD1. The junction had 3 bases not matched to a gene; V was cut back by 1 base and J by 3 bases. Germline V lookup: CDR1 MNHNS, CDR2 SASEGT. The CDR3 has 15 amino acids.

The chain carries TRBV2 and TRBJ1-4; no clear D gene. Between the trimmed V and J ends, which lost 6 bases and 7 bases, there was a span of 9 bases. Looked up from germline, CDR1 is SNHLY and CDR2 is FYNNEI. The CDR3 spans 12 residues. The CDR3 spells CASSVISEKLFF. The CDR3 nucleotides are TGTGCCAGCAGCGTCATTAGTGAAAAACTGTTTTTT.

The chain is built from TRBV9 and TRBJ1-6; D ambiguous. CDR3 size: 15 residues. Trimming took off 0 bases at V and 10 bases at J, with 14 bases between the two ends. Germline V gene data show CDR1 as SGDLS and CDR2 as YYNGEE. The DNA of the CDR3 is TGTGCCAGCAGCGTAGGTGAGGGATTCGGATCACCCCTCCACTTT. Encoded protein: CASSVGEGFGSPLHF.

This rearrangement joins TRBV6-2 or TRBV6-3 to TRBJ2-7; unclear D gene. The CDR3 is 13 residues long. V was trimmed by 3 bases and J by 6 bases, leaving 12 bases between them. Germline values: CDR1 MNHEY, CDR2 SVGEGT. The CDR3 DNA is TGTGCCAGCAGTTATTTAGTAATCGGCGAGCAGTACTTC. Its translation is CASSYLVIGEQYF.

This clonotype was recorded at least ten times. The chain employs TRBV5-4 and TRBJ2-7, with 7 bases that match TRBD2. J was trimmed by 3 bases and V by 3 bases; bases with no gene match: 3. Germline V gene data show CDR1 as SGHNT and CDR2 as YYREEE (reference sequence). CDR3 size: 13 residues. CDR3 in amino acids: CASSSQRDYEQYF. The CDR3 nucleotides are TGTGCCAGCAGCTCCCAGCGGGACTACGAGCAGTACTTC.

This clonotype was detected ten times or more. The junction and the germline gene differ at one end; a read error may be behind it. V is TRBV12-3 or TRBV12-4 and J is TRBJ2-2; D gene uncertain. The CDR3 consists of 13 residues. The CDR3: CASSLGDTGELFF. As DNA, the CDR3 is TGTGCCAGCAGCTTAGGAGACACCGGGGAGCTGTTTTTT.

This rearrangement joins TRBV20-1 to TRBJ1-2, with 8 bases fitting TRBD1. Germline V gene lookup returns CDR1 DFQATT and CDR2 SNEGSKA (reference sequence). The V segment lost 0 bases and the J segment 3 bases; nucleotides outside the gene matches: 3. The CDR3 length is 14 residues. The CDR3: CSARDLDRDYGYTF. The CDR3 DNA reads TGCAGTGCTAGAGATTTGGACAGGGACTATGGCTACACCTTC.

This clonotype was counted only a few times. The chain joins TRBV19 to TRBJ1-6; D uncertain. The length of the CDR3 is 12 residues. V was pared by 5 bases and J by 7 bases, with 6 bases between. Per germline, CDR1 LNHDA and CDR2 SQIVND (reference sequence). CDR3 residues: CASSLRNSPLHF. CDR3 nucleotide sequence: TGTGCCAGTAGTCTCAGGAATTCACCCCTCCACTTT.

This chain connects TRBV4-3 to TRBJ2-5, with 7 bases matching TRBD1. Germline trimming cut 5 bases from V and 7 bases from J; bases unmatched to any gene: 7. There are 13 residues in the CDR3. Germline loops: CDR1 LGHNA, CDR2 YSLEER. CDR3 residues: CASSRDRKRTQYF. For the CDR3, the DNA is TGCGCCAGCAGCAGGGACAGAAAAAGGACCCAGTACTTC.

In its sample, this clonotype was seen many times. V gene TRBV9 combines with J gene TRBJ1-1; D gene ambiguous. Per the germline V gene, CDR1 is SGDLS and CDR2 is YYNGEE. The CDR3 runs to 13 residues. V lost 5 bases, J lost 3 bases, and 11 bases lay in between. The CDR3 coding sequence is TGTGCCAGCAGACGAGACGTAGACACTGAAGCTTTCTTT. Translation gives CASRRDVDTEAFF.

V and J are TRBV4-3 and TRBJ2-3, with 8 bases fitting TRBD2. J gave up 5 bases and V 3 bases, and 4 bases lay outside the gene matches. CDR1 and CDR2 (germline): LGHNA, YSLEER. This CDR3 has 14 amino acids. The CDR3 region has the DNA TGCGCCAGCAGCCAGGGGACTAGACAAGATACGCAGTATTTT. It codes for CASSQGTRQDTQYF.

This clonotype was counted a few times. The V gene is TRBV20-1, the J gene TRBJ2-1, with TRBD2 identical over 9 bases. CDR1 and CDR2 from the germline V gene are DFQATT and SNEGSKA (reference sequence). The CDR3 has 14 residues. The V gene end was trimmed by 3 bases and the J gene end by 2 bases; junction bases not matched to a gene: 2. CDR3 region: CSASPSGTYNEQFF. The CDR3 nucleotides are TGCAGTGCTAGTCCTAGCGGGACCTACAATGAGCAGTTCTTC.

This clonotype came up many times. The chain has TRBV28 and TRBJ2-5, with 8 bases matching TRBD1. This CDR3 has 15 amino acids. V dropped 3 bases and J dropped 4; count of bases not matched to a gene: 7. Per germline, CDR1 MDHEN and CDR2 SYDVKM. The CDR3 nucleotides read TGTGCCAGCAGTTTGGACAGGGTTAATGTAGAGACCCAGTACTTC. The encoded protein is CASSLDRVNVETQYF.

CDR3 protein: CASSQAPGQGAYEQYF. CDR3 in DNA: TGTGCCAGCAGCCAAGCCCCGGGACAGGGGGCATACGAGCAGTACTTC. V and J are TRBV14 and TRBJ2-7; the match to TRBD1 covers 12 bases. CDR1 is SGHDN, CDR2 FVKESK, per germline. V shed 1 base and J 4 bases; nucleotides not matched to a gene: 5. This CDR3 has 16 amino acids.

This clonotype turned up a few times. The chain joins TRBV6-4 to TRBJ2-3, with TRBD2 identical over 9 bases. This CDR3 comprises 15 residues. Germline CDR1 and CDR2: MRHNA and SNTAGT. V lost 2 bases to trimming and J lost 5 bases; unmatched junction nucleotides: 5. The CDR3 nucleotides read TGTGCCAGCAGTGACGGGACTAGCCTTGGAGATACGCAGTATTTT. As protein: CASSDGTSLGDTQYF.

The gene calls are TRBV6-5 and TRBJ2-2, with 10 bases fitting TRBD1. Germline V gives CDR1 MNHEY, CDR2 SVGAGI. The V gene end was trimmed by 5 bases and the J gene end by 4 bases; junction bases not matched to a gene: 7. CDR3 length equals 16 residues. The CDR3: CASSLARQGATGELFF. CDR3 DNA: TGTGCCAGCAGTCTTGCTCGACAGGGGGCCACCGGGGAGCTGTTTTTT.

This clonotype was observed many times. The chain employs TRBV4-3 and TRBJ2-2; 7 bases align to TRBD2. Germline values: CDR1 LGHNA, CDR2 YSLEER. The CDR3 spans 18 residues. V lost 0 bases and J lost 5; bases outside the gene matches: 12. The DNA of the CDR3 is TGCGCCAGCAGCCAAGATCGCTCATCGGGAGCGGGAACCGGGGAGCTGTTTTTT. Residues: CASSQDRSSGAGTGELFF.